This record looks at one TCR beta chain sequence and its context. What it binds is unknown. The CDR3 sequence is 19 residues long. Trimming at V came to 2 bases and at J to 7 bases, leaving 19 bases not matched to a gene. Germline V CDR1 and CDR2: SGHKS, YYEKEE (reference sequence). Libraries were prepared by immunoSEQ multiplex PCR; TCRdb keeps only in-frame clonotypes and omits some of them. The sample has 75,000 to 95,000 clones, approximately 81% seen once. These data belong to a study of T cell responses to AZD1222 COVID-19 vaccine. Study-level findings and limits: Vaccine-associated CD4 TCRs spanned spike, dominant at 160-218 and 743-854.

This chain uses TRBV5-5 with TRBJ1-5, with TRBD1 identical over 9 bases. The TCR originated in an adult who received the AZD1222 COVID-19 vaccine. The sequenced sample was peripheral blood, obtained 28 days after the second AZD1222 dose. The CDR3 DNA sequence: TGTGCCAGCAGCTTAAGGTTTCGGGACAGGGTGCTTTCGGGCCAGCCCCAGCATTTT. This sequence encodes CASSLRFRDRVLSGQPQHF.